The sequence of this T cell receptor beta chain was determined in a study of blood T cells in healthy people across ages. Study context: In model experiments, template switching was able to capture about one barcoded beta molecule for every two T cells that were present.

The V gene's germline CDR1 is LGHDT and CDR2 YNNKEL (reference sequence). The CDR3 is 14 residues long. V lost 9 bases to trimming and J lost 1 base, with 13 bases between them. It was with a sample-barcoded 5' primer and a J-beta primer mix that a second PCR of roughly 7 to 12 cycles was run. One entry per CDR3 protein, called by TCRdb with MiXCR from the 5' RACE reads. The table has around 940,000 distinct CDR3 sequences, around 54% seen once; the top ten hold about a fifth. Researchers report isolating at least 7 million PBMCs per sample. With each sample, at least 6 micrograms of total RNA were extracted. General study findings and limits: Both higher diversity and more naive CD4+ cells marked long-lived donors when set against aged donors.

Points on this clonotype: What it binds is unknown.

Material for sequencing was blood. This chain joins TRBV3-1 and TRBJ2-1, with D possibly TRBD1 on 6 matching bases. The sequence derives from a woman in her sixties in good health. The CDR3 nucleotides read TGTGCCAGTACACAGGGTTCGTCCTACAATGAGCAGTTCTTC. This codes for CASTQGSSYNEQFF.